These 25 T cell receptor beta chains were all obtained from the same sample, sequenced in a study of T and B cells in COVID-19 patients. TRB rearrangements were amplified by multiplex PCR with BIOMED2 TRB-A/B primers. TCRdb reanalysed the multiplex PCR reads using MiXCR and keeps one entry per CDR3 protein. The sample includes 13,000 or so distinct CDR3 sequences, 25% seen only once; the top ten take 4% to 5%. From blood, about 250-550 ng of genomic DNA served as TRB template. The specimen sequenced was blood. These receptors originate from a human donor who had recovered from COVID-19.

In its sample, this clonotype is medium-sized. The V gene is TRBV27, the J gene TRBJ2-6; D is ambiguous. In germline, CDR1 is MNHEY, CDR2 SMNVEV (reference sequence). The CDR3 is made up of 11 amino acids. V dropped 10 bases and J dropped 13 bases, with 14 bases sitting between them. This chain's CDR3 is CATGLGEVLTF. As DNA, the CDR3 is TGTGCCACCGGCCTAGGAGAGGTCCTGACTTTC.

This clonotype turned up a few times. This chain links TRBV6-4 with TRBJ2-3, with D possibly matching TRBD2 (5 bases). This CDR3 region has 13 residues. V was pared by 7 bases and J by 6 bases, with 14 bases between. Germline CDR1 reads MRHNA; CDR2 reads SNTAGT. CDR3 residues: CASITGTRDTQYF. The CDR3 nucleotides read TGTGCCAGCATTACGGGAACCAGGGATACGCAGTATTTT.

This clonotype is categorized as medium-sized. This chain's CDR3 is CSVEDRGGFGYTF. In nucleotides, the CDR3 is TGCAGCGTTGAAGATCGAGGGGGCTTTGGCTACACCTTC. The chain carries TRBV29-1 and TRBJ1-2; 7 bases are a match to TRBD1. CDR3 size: 13 residues. Germline trimming cut 0 bases from V and 7 bases from J; bases unmatched to any gene: 5. The germline CDR1 and CDR2 sequences are SQVTM and ANQGSEA.

The chain joins TRBV27 to TRBJ1-6; maybe TRBD1 (6 bases). Per germline, CDR1 MNHEY and CDR2 SMNVEV (reference sequence). This CDR3 has 15 residues. The V end lost 4 bases, the J end lost 3 bases, and 10 bases lay between the germline ends. The CDR3 DNA follows: TGTGCCAGCAGTTCAACAGGGAACTATAATTCACCCCTCCACTTT. Protein product: CASSSTGNYNSPLHF.

Within the sample, this clonotype is medium-sized (0.01 to 0.1%). The rearrangement links TRBV27 to TRBJ1-4; D gene uncertain. This CDR3 contains 14 residues. Trimming took off 3 bases at V and 0 bases at J, with 5 bases between the two ends. The germline CDR1 and CDR2 sequences are MNHEY and SMNVEV (reference sequence). This chain's CDR3 is CASSFEPTNEKLFF. The CDR3 region has the DNA TGTGCCAGCAGTTTCGAGCCAACTAATGAAAAACTGTTTTTT.

This sequence joins TRBV12-3 or TRBV12-4 and TRBJ2-1; the match to TRBD2 covers 9 bases. This CDR3 has 16 amino acids. V shed 0 bases, J shed 3 bases, and the junction held 3 bases outside the gene matches. CDR3 DNA: TGTGCCAGCAGTTTAGCGGGACTAGCCGACTACAATGAGCAGTTCTTC. Its translation: CASSLAGLADYNEQFF.

Concerning this clonotype: A much larger clone sits a single nucleotide away, making a read error possible. The CDR3 loop reads CASSERGGRTDTQYF. The CDR3 coding sequence is TGTGCCAGCAGCGAACGCGGGGGGCGGACAGATACGCAGTATTTT. The J gene is TRBJ2-3, the V gene TRBV5-6, with 8 nucleotides matching TRBD2. With V trimmed by 4 bases and J by 3 bases, 7 bases remained unmatched. Per germline, CDR1 SGHDT and CDR2 YYEEEE. The CDR3 spans 15 residues.

In its sample, this clonotype is medium-sized. V usage is TRBV19 and J usage is TRBJ1-2, with 7 nucleotides matching TRBD1. The CDR3 extends over 14 amino acids. CDR1 is LNHDA, CDR2 SQIVND, per germline (reference sequence). The J segment lost 6 bases and the V segment lost 3 bases, leaving 7 bases of the junction unmatched. Written as DNA, the CDR3 is TGTGCCAGTAGTATTGGGGGGACAGCCCATGGCTACACCTTC. Its translation is CASSIGGTAHGYTF.

Points on this clonotype: Since a much larger clone is just one base distant, this may be a read error. The V call is TRBV6-1, the J call TRBJ2-1; D gene uncertain. CDR1 is MNHNS, CDR2 SASEGT, per germline. The CDR3 is 14 amino acids. V lost 1 base to trimming and J lost 6 bases, with 10 bases between them. CDR3 in amino acids: CASSEGSDCNEQFF. Written as DNA, the CDR3 is TGTGCCAGCAGTGAAGGGTCCGATTGCAATGAGCAGTTCTTC.

In this sample, this clonotype is medium-sized. CDR3 amino acids: CASSPRAGPGTDTQYF. In DNA form, the CDR3 reads TGTGCCAGCAGTCCCCGTGCGGGACCCGGCACAGATACGCAGTATTTT. The chain is built from TRBV27 and TRBJ2-3, with D perhaps TRBD2 (6 bases). The germline V gene encodes CDR1 MNHEY and CDR2 SMNVEV (reference sequence). The CDR3 is 16 residues long. The germline V and J ends were trimmed by 5 bases and 1 base, with 16 bases remaining between them.

This clonotype is classed as medium-sized. V is TRBV11-1 and J is TRBJ2-4, with 11 bases identical to TRBD2. V trimming: 3 bases; J trimming: 2 bases; junction bases outside the gene matches: 15. From germline, CDR1 is SGHAT and CDR2 FQDESV (reference sequence). The CDR3 sequence is 20 residues long. The CDR3 spells CASSFVRVAGGLRSKNIQYF. CDR3 in DNA: TGTGCCAGCAGCTTTGTGAGGGTAGCGGGGGGGCTTCGTTCCAAAAACATTCAGTACTTC. The full variable domain, in which reference TRBV11-1 and TRBJ2-4 provide the parts outside the CDR3, is EAEVAQSPRYKITEKSQAVAFWCDPISGHATLYWYRQILGQGPELLVQFQDESVVDDSQLPKDRFSAERLKGVDSTLKIQPAELGDSAMYLCASSFVRVAGGLRSKNIQYFGAGTRLSVL.

This clonotype is medium-sized within its sample. This sequence joins TRBV19 and TRBJ2-6; D may match TRBD1 or TRBD2 (5 bases each). This CDR3 has 15 amino acids. CDR1 LNHDA and CDR2 SQIVND come from the germline V gene (reference sequence). The V end was cut by 7 bases, the J end by 0 bases, with 10 bases between. CDR3 coding DNA: TGTGCCAGTACCCGGGGCATCTCTGGGGCCAACGTCCTGACTTTC. As protein: CASTRGISGANVLTF. The whole variable domain, remainder taken from reference TRBV19 and TRBJ2-6, is DGGITQSPKYLFRKEGQNVTLSCEQNLNHDAMYWYRQDPGQGLRLIYYSQIVNDFQKGDIAEGYSVSREKKESFPLTVTSAQKNPTAFYLCASTRGISGANVLTFGAGSRLTVL.

The chain uses TRBV10-2 and TRBJ2-5; D not resolved. The V and J ends lost 6 bases and 2 bases respectively, with 13 bases between them. Per germline, CDR1 WSHSY and CDR2 SAAADI. There are 14 residues in the CDR3. CDR3 in DNA: TGCGCCAGCAGGCGCGAACTTTCACAAGAGACCCAGTACTTC. The encoded protein is CASRRELSQETQYF.

This clonotype was seen many times. The chain employs TRBV30 and TRBJ1-2; D perhaps matches TRBD1 (6 bases). Germline CDR1 reads GTSNPN; CDR2 reads SVGIG (reference sequence). With 1 base removed from V and 2 bases from J, the gap between germline ends came to 11 bases. CDR3 length equals 14 residues. The CDR3 sequence: CAWSAQTGNYGYTF. The CDR3 region has the DNA TGTGCCTGGAGTGCGCAAACAGGGAACTATGGCTACACCTTC.

The count of this clonotype is one. A clone one base away is much larger, so this may be a read error. The chain recombines TRBV6-5 with TRBJ2-3; 12 bases are shared with TRBD2. The CDR3 is made up of 17 amino acids. The germline CDR1 and CDR2 sequences are MNHEY and SVGAGI. The chain's CDR3 is CASSSRTSGASTETQYF. CDR3 in DNA: TGTGCCAGCAGTTCGCGGACTAGCGGGGCGAGCACAGAAACGCAGTATTTT.

This chain connects TRBV20-1 to TRBJ1-2, with TRBD1 matching over 8 bases. From germline, CDR1 is DFQATT and CDR2 SNEGSKA (reference sequence). The CDR3 totals 14 residues. V was pared by 5 bases and J by 4 bases, with 9 bases of the junction left unmatched. The CDR3 region has the DNA TGCAGTGCTTCCTCCGGGACAGGTACCTATGGCTACACCTTC. This translates into CSASSGTGTYGYTF.

Relative to its sample, this clonotype is medium-sized. The gene calls are TRBV19 and TRBJ2-5; TRBD1 or TRBD2 may be the D gene (6 bases each). Looked up from germline, CDR1 is LNHDA and CDR2 is SQIVND (reference sequence). This CDR3 has 16 amino acids. V lost 4 bases and J lost 4, with 19 bases in between. The CDR3: CASSNGVRGQGETQYF. For the CDR3, the DNA is TGTGCCAGTAGTAACGGGGTCCGGGGGCAAGGAGAGACCCAGTACTTC.

This clonotype is termed medium-sized. This chain uses TRBV5-5 with TRBJ2-1; D is undetermined. CDR1 and CDR2 (germline): SGHKS, YYEKEE (reference sequence). CDR3 length: 13 residues. V was clipped by 0 bases and J by 4 bases, with 5 bases between them. CDR3 amino acids: CASSLVVYNEQFF. The CDR3 DNA reads as TGTGCCAGCAGCTTGGTGGTGTACAATGAGCAGTTCTTC.

This chain links TRBV29-1 with TRBJ2-1; 14 bases line up with TRBD2. In germline, CDR1 is SQVTM, CDR2 ANQGSEA. CDR3 size: 15 residues. V trimming: 6 bases; J trimming: 6 bases; junction bases outside the gene matches: 7. CDR3 sequence reads: CSVSGTSGSLNEQFF. The CDR3 DNA reads TGCAGCGTATCCGGGACTAGCGGGAGTCTCAATGAGCAGTTCTTC.

By frequency in the sample, this clonotype is medium-sized. J is TRBJ2-2 and V is TRBV19, with a possible D match to TRBD1 (7 bases). Germline assignment: CDR1 LNHDA and CDR2 SQIVND (reference sequence). This CDR3 comprises 16 residues. With 5 bases removed from V and 1 base from J, the gap between germline ends came to 14 bases. The CDR3 spells CASSSRGDLNTGELFF. The CDR3 coding sequence is TGTGCCAGTAGTTCCAGGGGGGACTTGAACACCGGGGAGCTGTTTTTT.

The chain is built from TRBV20-1 and TRBJ2-5; D may be TRBD1 or TRBD2 (7 bases each). CDR3 length: 13 residues. The V gene's germline CDR1 is DFQATT and CDR2 SNEGSKA (reference sequence). Trimming left V 2 bases short and J 4 bases short, with 11 bases between. The CDR3 DNA is TGCAGTGCTAGACAGGGGGGGAGAGAGACCCAGTACTTC. Its protein is CSARQGGRETQYF.

This chain uses TRBV12-3 or TRBV12-4 with TRBJ2-3; 10 bases match TRBD2. The V and J ends lost 0 bases and 2 bases, in that order; junction bases with no gene match: 5. The CDR3 extends over 17 amino acids. CDR3 loop: CASSLAWTSGSTDTQYF. In DNA form, the CDR3 reads TGTGCCAGCAGTTTAGCGTGGACTAGCGGCTCCACAGATACGCAGTATTTT.

This clonotype is labeled medium-sized. The V call is TRBV6-5, the J call TRBJ2-7; D remains ambiguous. V was shortened by 2 bases and J by 6 bases, with 8 bases between the two germline ends. There are 12 residues in the CDR3. Germline V lookup: CDR1 MNHEY, CDR2 SVGAGI. The CDR3 nucleotides are TGTGCCAGCAGTTACCCAGGACCCGAGCAGTACTTC. It encodes CASSYPGPEQYF.

There are many counts of this clonotype. The chain has TRBV6-1 and TRBJ2-2; D gene uncertain. The ends were cut back, 6 bases at V and 1 base at J, with 15 bases in the middle. The CDR3 totals 16 residues. Germline V gives CDR1 MNHNS, CDR2 SASEGT. The CDR3 DNA reads TGTGCCAGCAGGCAACCCCAACTACAGAACACCGGGGAGCTGTTTTTT. Translation: CASRQPQLQNTGELFF.

This clonotype turned up a few times. V gene TRBV27 combines with J gene TRBJ1-6; 7 bases agree with TRBD1. V shed 3 bases and J 6 bases; nucleotides not matched to a gene: 8. Per the germline V gene, CDR1 is MNHEY and CDR2 is SMNVEV (reference sequence). The CDR3 totals 16 residues. CDR3 loop: CASSFRSGQPNSPLHF. The CDR3 DNA is TGTGCCAGCAGTTTCCGTTCGGGACAGCCTAATTCACCCCTCCACTTT.